The rows below give T cell receptor beta chains drawn from one sample of a study of cytomegalovirus exposure and HLA in healthy donors. TCRdb keeps only in-frame clones here, not all; method: immunoSEQ multiplex PCR. Of 120,000 or so clones listed, 15% are singletons. Sequenced material: PBMCs. The receptors shown here come from a young woman in good health and CMV-seronegative. Both conserved end residues are part of each CDR3. D genes are given only for firm matches.

D gene | V gene | CDR3 protein
TRBD1 | TRBV4-3 | CASSQDNPDRAGNTIYF
- | TRBV5-1 | CASSFQGPGNTIYF
- | TRBV29-1 | CSGTVDMNTEAFF
TRBD1 | TRBV28 | CASSPPNRDRGYGYTF
TRBD1 | TRBV2 | CASRAGTGVYEQYF
- | TRBV27 | CASSLSGGYGYTF
TRBD1 | TRBV15 | CATSSDSGQGTDTQYF
TRBD1 | TRBV15 | CATTDRGLAEAFF
TRBD1 | TRBV6-4 | CASSETGEAETQYF
TRBD1 | TRBV25-1 | CASTGGQAYEQYF
TRBD1 | TRBV7-9 | CASSSGTGLSGYTF
- | TRBV9 | CASTQKGAGGDTQYF
- | TRBV28 | CASSLWAGGNEKLFF
TRBD1 | TRBV6-5 | CASSSTGTHYGYTF
TRBD1 | TRBV29-1 | CSVQDRFPAKNIQYF
TRBD2 | TRBV9 | CASSPGSSGQETQYF
- | TRBV28 | CASTSGMNTEAFF
- | TRBV11-2 | CASSLDLGAGKVYDEQFF
TRBD2 | TRBV5-4 | CASSRTTSGSSEDTQYF
TRBD1 | TRBV19 | CASSIGDRGNTDTQYF
- | TRBV11-2 | CASSLYWTPREDTQYF
TRBD1 | TRBV5-4 | CASSVTGGRGNQPQHF
TRBD1 | TRBV2 | CASSGGQGGYEQYF
- | TRBV5-4 | CASSPRPGEAYF
TRBD1 | TRBV5-6 | CASEDRGILLNTEAFF
- | TRBV2 | CASIQSGGLGQPQHF
- | TRBV15 | CATSRDRGPYEQYF
- | TRBV27 | CASSRRELGNIQYF
- | TRBV19 | CASTPRPLGTEAFF
- | TRBV29-1 | CSGRPFRTGTDTQYF
- | TRBV2 | CASSEGRGWGQPQHF
- | TRBV6-6 | CASSRADNGEQFF
- | TRBV7-6 | CASSGTYFNEQFF
- | TRBV5-4 | CASSPRDTEAFF
- | TRBV6-6 | CASSYLGGYEQYF
TRBD2 | TRBV5-1 | CASSSRTRNNEQFF
- | TRBV28 | CASRLQGRETQYF
TRBD2 | TRBV5-4 | CASGKGLAGNTGELFF
TRBD1 | TRBV13 | CASSLGTGKGYTF
TRBD1 | TRBV2 | CASSDPGQGNTDTQYF
- | TRBV19 | CASIQENTEAFF
TRBD2 | TRBV13 | CASSSGLAGGLSSYNEQFF
- | TRBV7-2 | CASSLDTAGNQPQHF
- | TRBV7-2 | CASSLGRIPGEQFF
TRBD2 | TRBV5-1 | CASSAGASTDTQYF
TRBD2 | TRBV6-6 | CASSLPGREGYEQYF
TRBD2 | TRBV28 | CASSSLSGGGTDTQYF
- | TRBV2 | CASQGYEQFF
- | TRBV7-9 | CASSLAVLGNEQYF
TRBD1 | TRBV2 | CASSGTGITNYGYTF
TRBD1 | TRBV6-5 | CASSYRDRGTEAFF